This passage covers 21 T cell receptor beta chains from one sample sequenced in a study of shared clonotypes between healthy human individuals. Profiling relied on immunoSEQ multiplex PCR, and the TCRdb table lists in-frame clones only, not all of them. This table has approximately 1.4 million clones, nearly 99% appearing once. Sequencing was carried out using naive CD4+ T cells sorted from blood. The subset here: CD45RA+ positively selected. These receptors were obtained from a man aged 25 to 40 in good health.

With respect to this clone: Other DNA sequences in the sample encode the same CDR3. The chain combines TRBV19 with TRBJ2-7; D may be TRBD1 (5 bases). From germline, CDR1 is LNHDA and CDR2 SQIVND (reference sequence). Trimming stripped 3 bases from V and 0 bases from J, with 6 bases between. The CDR3 runs 13 residues. CDR3 DNA: TGTGCCAGTAGTATTGGGGCCTCCTACGAGCAGTACTTC. Translated, it gives CASSIGASYEQYF. The full variable domain, its missing parts supplied by reference TRBV19 and TRBJ2-7, is DGGITQSPKYLFRKEGQNVTLSCEQNLNHDAMYWYRQDPGQGLRLIYYSQIVNDFQKGDIAEGYSVSREKKESFPLTVTSAQKNPTAFYLCASSIGASYEQYFGPGTRLTVT.

The chain recombines TRBV6-5 with TRBJ1-1; 9 nucleotides align to TRBD1. This CDR3 is 14 amino acids long. Germline CDR1 and CDR2: MNHEY and SVGAGI. Trimming at V came to 7 bases and at J to 5 bases, leaving 8 bases not matched to a gene. Here the CDR3 reads CASTYHGQGTEAFF. CDR3 DNA sequence: TGTGCCAGCACCTACCATGGACAGGGGACTGAAGCTTTCTTT.

The V and J genes are TRBV10-1 and TRBJ2-7; possibly TRBD1 for D (6 bases). Germline CDR1 reads WNHNN; CDR2 reads SYGVQD (reference sequence). Trimming left V 3 bases short and J 1 base short, with 13 bases between. The CDR3 runs to 15 residues. The CDR3 loop reads CASSDKGVLSYEQYF. In DNA, the CDR3 is TGCGCCAGCAGTGATAAGGGGGTCCTATCCTACGAGCAGTACTTC.

The V and J genes are TRBV6-5 and TRBJ1-1, with D perhaps TRBD1 (5 bases). The CDR3 length is 14 residues. Germline loops: CDR1 MNHEY, CDR2 SVGAGI. The V end was cut by 2 bases, the J end by 7 bases, with 14 bases between. The CDR3 DNA follows: TGTGCCAGCAGTTACACACCTCTGGGGGTTGAAGCTTTCTTT. Translating it yields CASSYTPLGVEAFF.

The chain carries TRBV10-3 and TRBJ2-7; D is ambiguous. CDR3 size: 15 residues. Germline CDR1 and CDR2: ENHRY and SYGVKD. Trimming removed 0 bases at V and 2 bases at J, with 11 bases between. CDR3 DNA: TGTGCCATCAGTGAGTCGCGAAAATCCCCCTACGAGCAGTACTTC. Translated, it gives CAISESRKSPYEQYF.

Of note for this clone: Germline is not matched at one junction end, which may reflect a read error. The gene calls are TRBV19 and TRBJ1-1; unclear D gene. The CDR3 loop spans 11 amino acids. The germline gives CDR1 LNHDA, CDR2 SQIVND (reference sequence). The DNA of the CDR3 is TGTGCCAGTAGTTATTTAACAGCGCAGGCCTTT. Protein: CASSYLTAQAF. The whole variable domain, remainder taken from reference TRBV19 and TRBJ1-1, is DGGITQSPKYLFRKEGQNVTLSCEQNLNHDAMYWYRQDPGQGLRLIYYSQIVNDFQKGDIAEGYSVSREKKESFPLTVTSAQKNPTAFYLCASSYLTAQAFGQGTRLTVV.

This sequence joins TRBV7-3 and TRBJ2-3, with a tentative D call TRBD1 (6 bases). Trimming removed 1 base at V and 6 bases at J, with 14 bases between. The CDR3 is made up of 15 amino acids. The germline CDR1 and CDR2 sequences are SGHTA and FQGTGA. The CDR3 reads CASSLMGARSDTQYF. The CDR3 nucleotides are TGTGCCAGCAGCTTAATGGGGGCGAGGTCCGATACGCAGTATTTT.

This chain connects TRBV7-3 to TRBJ2-1; 8 bases agree with TRBD1. The CDR3 consists of 16 residues. CDR1 and CDR2 from the germline V gene are SGHTA and FQGTGA. With V trimmed by 8 bases and J by 8 bases, 17 bases remained unmatched. CDR3 sequence reads: CASGTGVRGTVDEQFF. In DNA, the CDR3 is TGTGCCAGCGGGACAGGTGTGCGCGGGACAGTCGATGAGCAGTTCTTC.

The gene calls are TRBV6-6 and TRBJ1-2, with D uncertain. Germline V lookup: CDR1 MNHNY, CDR2 SVGAGI (reference sequence). The length of the CDR3 is 13 residues. V lost 6 bases and J 4 bases, leaving 12 bases between the germline ends. The DNA of the CDR3 is TGTGCCAGCAGCCGTGAAGGAACCTATGGCTACACCTTC. It is translated as CASSREGTYGYTF.

The gene calls are TRBV18 and TRBJ2-5; D is possibly TRBD2 (6 bases). V lost 3 bases and J lost 5, with 10 bases in between. Germline V gene sequence: CDR1 KGHSH, CDR2 LQKENI. The CDR3 length is 13 residues. The CDR3 coding sequence is TGTGCCAGCTCACCTTCGGAGGGGGAGACCCAGTACTTC. It encodes CASSPSEGETQYF.

This rearrangement joins TRBV5-4 to TRBJ2-3; 7 bases are shared with TRBD2. Germline V gene sequence: CDR1 SGHNT, CDR2 YYREEE (reference sequence). The CDR3 totals 14 residues. The trim removed 6 bases at V and 7 bases at J, leaving 11 bases unmatched. The CDR3 sequence is CASTMGGLGNTQYF. Written as DNA, the CDR3 is TGTGCCAGCACCATGGGAGGGTTGGGAAATACGCAGTATTTT.

V and J are TRBV27 and TRBJ1-4; TRBD1 agrees at 7 bases. This CDR3 is built from 17 residues. V gave up 5 bases and J gave up 5 bases; unmatched junction bases: 14. CDR1 MNHEY and CDR2 SMNVEV come from the germline V gene (reference sequence). CDR3 residues: CASSPRQGGRPNEKLFF. The CDR3 DNA reads as TGTGCCAGCAGTCCCCGACAGGGTGGACGGCCGAATGAAAAACTGTTTTTT.

J is TRBJ1-2 and V is TRBV5-1; possible D gene TRBD1, 6 bases. Germline V gene sequence: CDR1 SGHRS, CDR2 YFSETQ. The CDR3 extends over 14 amino acids. With 4 bases removed from V and 5 bases from J, the gap between germline ends came to 15 bases. This CDR3 is CASSQTGAGYGYTF. In nucleotides, the CDR3 is TGCGCCAGCAGCCAGACAGGTGCGGGTTATGGCTACACCTTC.

This chain connects TRBV5-5 to TRBJ2-7, with no clear D. This CDR3 comprises 14 residues. V lost 0 bases to trimming and J lost 4 bases, with 11 bases between them. CDR1 SGHKS and CDR2 YYEKEE come from the germline V gene (reference sequence). CDR3 in DNA: TGTGCCAGCAGCTTGGCAGGTACAAATTACGAGCAGTACTTC. Translated: CASSLAGTNYEQYF.

The V call is TRBV18, the J call TRBJ1-2; 8 bases are shared with TRBD1. CDR3 size: 18 residues. J lost 0 bases, V lost 2 bases, and 11 bases had no gene match. Germline V CDR1 and CDR2: KGHSH, LQKENI. In DNA, the CDR3 is TGTGCCAGCTCACCATTATACCCGGACAGGGTGGCTAACTATGGCTACACCTTC. It codes for CASSPLYPDRVANYGYTF.

The chain links TRBV5-1 to TRBJ2-7; 9 bases are a match to TRBD2. V lost 0 bases, J lost 2 bases, and 12 bases stayed unmatched. The CDR3 sequence is 18 residues long. Germline CDR1 is SGHRS and CDR2 is YFSETQ. The CDR3 loop is CASSLALLAGVGTYEQYF. The CDR3 DNA follows: TGCGCCAGCAGCTTGGCCTTGTTAGCGGGAGTAGGGACCTACGAGCAGTACTTC.

CDR3: CASNPGGRSDTQYF. The CDR3 DNA is TGTGCCAGCAATCCAGGGGGGCGATCAGATACGCAGTATTTT. J is TRBJ2-3 and V is TRBV28; a possible D gene is TRBD1 (7 bases). Trimming shortened V by 7 bases and J by 4 bases, and 15 bases separated the two germline ends. CDR1 is MDHEN and CDR2 is SYDVKM in the germline V gene. The CDR3 consists of 14 residues.

The V gene is TRBV11-2, the J gene TRBJ2-2; the D is unclear. The V end lost 1 base, the J end lost 2 bases, and 14 bases lay between the germline ends. Looked up from germline, CDR1 is SGHAT and CDR2 is FQNNGV. This CDR3 is built from 17 residues. This CDR3 reads CASSLGGALLNTGELFF. The CDR3 DNA is TGTGCCAGCAGCTTAGGAGGTGCGCTACTAAACACCGGGGAGCTGTTTTTT.

The chain has TRBV6-5 and TRBJ2-7; 8 bases align to TRBD2. Germline-derived CDR1 and CDR2 are MNHEY and SVGAGI. Trimming at V came to 5 bases and at J to 2 bases, leaving 8 bases not matched to a gene. The CDR3 spans 15 residues. In DNA, the CDR3 is TGTGCCAGCAGTACGCTGCCGGGAGGGCCCTACGAGCAGTACTTC. Translation gives CASSTLPGGPYEQYF.

To note about this clone: Other DNA sequences in the same sample also yield this CDR3. CDR3 DNA: TGTGCCAGCAGTTACTTGGGCACCGGGGAGCTGTTTTTT. This codes for CASSYLGTGELFF. The chain carries TRBV6-5 and TRBJ2-2; no clear D. The CDR3 runs to 13 residues. The V gene's germline CDR1 is MNHEY and CDR2 SVGAGI. V lost 1 base, J lost 4 bases, and 4 bases lay in between.

The chain has TRBV14 and TRBJ2-6, with D hard to call. Deletions cut 4 bases from V and 6 bases from J, with 10 bases between. Germline V gives CDR1 SGHDN, CDR2 FVKESK. The CDR3 covers 14 residues. CDR3 coding DNA: TGTGCCAGCAGCCCTATTTCTCTGGCCAACGTCCTGACTTTC. Translated: CASSPISLANVLTF.